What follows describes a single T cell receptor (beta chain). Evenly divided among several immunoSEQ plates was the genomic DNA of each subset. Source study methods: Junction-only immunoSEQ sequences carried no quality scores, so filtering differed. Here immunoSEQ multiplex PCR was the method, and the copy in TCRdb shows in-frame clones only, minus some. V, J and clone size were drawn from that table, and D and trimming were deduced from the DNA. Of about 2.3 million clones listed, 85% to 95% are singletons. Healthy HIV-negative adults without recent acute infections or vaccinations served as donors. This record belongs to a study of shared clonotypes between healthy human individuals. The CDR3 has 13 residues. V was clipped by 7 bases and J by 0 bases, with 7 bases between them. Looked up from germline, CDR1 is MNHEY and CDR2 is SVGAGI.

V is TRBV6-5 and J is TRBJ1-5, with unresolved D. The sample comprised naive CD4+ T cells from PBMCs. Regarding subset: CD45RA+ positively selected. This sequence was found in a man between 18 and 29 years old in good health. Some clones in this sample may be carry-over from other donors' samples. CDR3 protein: CASNRYSNQPQHF. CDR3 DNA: TGTGCCAGCAATAGATATAGCAATCAGCCCCAGCATTTT.